This T cell receptor (beta chain) was found in a study of pediatric ulcerative colitis. Study-level results: Compared with controls, ulcerative colitis showed greater blood-rectum clone sharing. All ulcerative colitis patients, but no controls, carried a couple of rectal clonotypes. Clonal expansions reduced rectal repertoire diversity in acute severe colitis.

This table comes from immunoSEQ multiplex PCR, and its TCRdb copy is limited to in-frame clones, with some not included. The table shows some 14,000 clones, with 80% to 90% occurring only once. A note on this clone: The antigen remains undetermined.

V lost 1 base, J lost 4 bases, and 11 bases lay in between. The V gene's germline CDR1 is SGHRS and CDR2 YFSETQ. The CDR3 is 14 residues long. The sample taken for sequencing was blood. J is TRBJ1-2 and V is TRBV5-1; D may be TRBD1 (5 bases). The receptor's source is a boy younger than 18 with moderate ulcerative colitis. In DNA form, the CDR3 reads TGCGCCAGCAGCTTGTCCAGGGCTATCTATGGCTACACCTTC. Amino acids: CASSLSRAIYGYTF. Drawing the rest from reference TRBV5-1 and TRBJ1-2, the complete variable domain is KAGVTQTPRYLIKTRGQQVTLSCSPISGHRSVSWYQQTPGQGLQFLFEYFSETQRNKGNFPGRFSGRQFSNSRSEMNVSTLELGDSALYLCASSLSRAIYGYTFGSGTRLTVV.